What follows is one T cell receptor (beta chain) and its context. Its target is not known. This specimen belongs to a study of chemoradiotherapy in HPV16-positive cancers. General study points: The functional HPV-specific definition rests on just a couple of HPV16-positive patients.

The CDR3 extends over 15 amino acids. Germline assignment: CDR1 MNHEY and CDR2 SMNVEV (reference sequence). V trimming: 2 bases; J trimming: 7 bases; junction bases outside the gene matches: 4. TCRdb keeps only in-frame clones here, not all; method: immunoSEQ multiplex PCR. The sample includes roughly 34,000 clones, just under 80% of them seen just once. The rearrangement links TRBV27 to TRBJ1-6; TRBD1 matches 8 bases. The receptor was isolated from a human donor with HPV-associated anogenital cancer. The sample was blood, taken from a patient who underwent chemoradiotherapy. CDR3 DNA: TGTGCCAGCAGTTTAGGTGGGACAGGCAATTCACCCCTCCACTTT. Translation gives CASSLGGTGNSPLHF.